The entry that follows covers one T cell receptor (beta chain) sequence. This sample was included in a study of blood T cell repertoires in COVID-19. Study-wide background: T cells, B-cell-depleted T cells, or PBMCs provided the cDNA or gDNA that served as material.

TCRdb's copy holds only in-frame clones and misses some; the assay was immunoSEQ multiplex PCR. The sample comprises about 300,000 clones, just over 85% of which are singletons, and around 9.3% rests with the top ten. This CDR3 spans 16 amino acids. Trimming cost V 3 bases and J 0 bases; bases outside gene matches: 7. Germline V gene sequence: CDR1 LGHNA, CDR2 YNFKEQ. The receptor was derived from a woman aged 18-29 years who had recovered from COVID-19. The chain recombines TRBV4-2 with TRBJ2-7, with 8 bases that match TRBD2. Sequenced input: PBMCs or T cells enriched from blood (not recorded which). CDR3: CASSQVGGGDSYEQYF. As DNA, the CDR3 is TGTGCCAGCAGCCAGGTCGGGGGGGGAGACTCCTACGAGCAGTACTTC.